The TCR beta chain under discussion was sequenced for a study of somatic mutations in cytotoxic T cells in rheumatoid arthritis. Whole-study results and caveats: For CD8+ T-cell clonality, rheumatoid arthritis patients and age-matched healthy controls did not differ significantly.

The protocol was immunoSEQ multiplex PCR, while the TCRdb copy is restricted to in-frame clones and leaves out a portion. The sample includes some 18,000 clones, 70% to 85% of them seen just once. Positive magnetic bead selection separated CD4+ and CD8+ cells, and flow cytometry confirmed purity. This clone came up once. Its antigen is unknown. This CDR3 has 17 amino acids. After removal of 0 bases from V and 5 bases from J, the junction contained 7 bases not matched to a gene. Per germline, CDR1 MGHRA and CDR2 YSYEKL. Sequenced sample: CD8+ T cells sorted from blood. The chain employs TRBV4-1 and TRBJ2-1, with 10 bases that match TRBD2. This sequence was found in a man aged 60-69 years in good health. Written as DNA, the CDR3 is TGCGCCAGCAGCCAAGATCACCCTAGCGGGGGTGACAATGAGCAGTTCTTC. This translates into CASSQDHPSGGDNEQFF.